This T cell receptor beta chain appears in the sequencing data of a study of identifying expanded T cells in peripheral blood (dated by TCRdb to between 2018 and 2021). In terms of the full investigation: Separate aliquots of the same genomic DNA pool were sequenced to produce technical replicates, and four replicates were compared in pairs.

As regards this clone: The clone's antigen remains unknown. Nothing much larger sits one base from this clone, and base qualities are not available.

No immune events such as infections were documented for the healthy donors during the collection period. Healthy-donor blood repertoires served as a training cohort to calibrate time-dependent variance in a beta-binomial model of T-cell clone differential abundance. The training cohort was composed of some ten healthy donors, 3 female and 7 male. On average the donors were around 41 years old, and their ages spanned about 25 to 64 years. Obtained from a commercial supplier, whole blood was collected from each healthy donor at three time points set around 2 weeks apart. For immunosequencing, genomic DNA was extracted from whole blood that had not been sorted. From its cysteine to its phenylalanine, the CDR3 spans 14 amino acids. Only the CDR3 part of the read is kept: 42 bases, read in frame from the first base. V loses 5 bases of germline sequence and J loses 3 bases, and the interval between the two ends is 10 bases. Sequences KGHSH (CDR1) and LQKENI (CDR2) are obtained from the germline V gene.

TCRbeta CDR3 regions were profiled by bias-controlled multiplex PCR amplification of genomic DNA with the immunoSEQ Assay. The authors processed their data as follows. The absolute abundance of each unique TCRbeta CDR3 region was quantified after sequences were collapsed and filtered. Differential abundance was tested with two models: a binomial (Fisher-equivalent) model and a beta-binomial model that adds time-dependent variance fitted from healthy donors. Clones with fewer than 5 combined templates were excluded, and clones with Benjamini-Hochberg FDR below 0.01 were called differentially abundant. The form v = (b*log(k)+a)^2 was used to model beta-binomial variance as a function of total template count across the two samples. The source is immuneACCESS, and TCRdb retained only in-frame sequences with V and J called. Part of the clones is not carried over; for the studies checked, unresolved V genes explain less than half of this, and the remainder is unexplained. The DNA gave D and trimming, while V, J and clone size come from that table. Across this sample there are 70,000 to 95,000 clones, with approximately 90% seen only once. 7.3% of the sample is in the top ten clones.

Here is what the overall study found, with its caveats: The binomial model flagged around 1.1 differentially abundant clones between technical replicates, compared with about 16.4 over two weeks and 19 to 20 over around 4 weeks. Across all healthy donors, variance in clone template counts between approximately two-week samples was found to increase significantly with total template count. The authors expected biological variance in healthy repertoires might increase further over much longer intervals such as months to years. Across all healthy-donor time intervals, the beta-binomial model significantly lowered both the number of clones called differentially abundant and the false-positive rate.

This TCR was recovered from a person aged 18 to 75 in good health. The rearrangement combines TRBV18 with TRBJ2-2, and perhaps TRBD2 as D gene, on 6 matching bases. What was sequenced was blood. CDR3 region: CASSSGVYTGELFF. In nucleotides, the sequence is TGTGCCAGCTCATCGGGGGTATACACCGGGGAGCTGTTTTTT.